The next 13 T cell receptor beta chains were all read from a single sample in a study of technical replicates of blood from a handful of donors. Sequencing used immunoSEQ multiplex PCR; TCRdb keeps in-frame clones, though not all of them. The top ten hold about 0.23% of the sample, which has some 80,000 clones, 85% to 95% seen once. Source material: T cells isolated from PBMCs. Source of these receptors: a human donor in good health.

The CDR3 spells CAISAPTRREMSYNEQFF. CDR3 in DNA: TGTGCCATCAGTGCCCCGACTAGGCGGGAGATGTCCTACAATGAGCAGTTCTTC. V usage is TRBV10-3 and J usage is TRBJ2-1; 7 bases map to TRBD2. Germline V CDR1 and CDR2: ENHRY, SYGVKD. V shed 4 bases and J 1 base; nucleotides not matched to a gene: 13. The CDR3 spans 18 residues.

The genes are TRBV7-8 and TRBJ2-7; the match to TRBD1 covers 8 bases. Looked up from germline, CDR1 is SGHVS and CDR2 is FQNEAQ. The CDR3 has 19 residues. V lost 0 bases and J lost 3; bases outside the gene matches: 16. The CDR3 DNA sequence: TGTGCCAGCAGCTTAGCGGTGGCTGTATCGGGACAGGTTGACTACGAGCAGTACTTC. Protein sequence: CASSLAVAVSGQVDYEQYF.

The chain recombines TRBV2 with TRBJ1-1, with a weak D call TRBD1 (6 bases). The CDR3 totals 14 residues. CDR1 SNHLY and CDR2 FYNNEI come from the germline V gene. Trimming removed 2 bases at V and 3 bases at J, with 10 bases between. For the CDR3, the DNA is TGTGCCAGCAGTGAACTAGGGGGGGACACTGAAGCTTTCTTT. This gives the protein CASSELGGDTEAFF.

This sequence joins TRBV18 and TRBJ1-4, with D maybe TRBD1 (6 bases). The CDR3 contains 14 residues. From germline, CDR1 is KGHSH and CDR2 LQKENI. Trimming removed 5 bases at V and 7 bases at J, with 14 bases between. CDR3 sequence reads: CASSGRQAVEKLFF. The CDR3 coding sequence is TGTGCCAGCTCAGGGCGACAGGCGGTTGAAAAACTGTTTTTT.

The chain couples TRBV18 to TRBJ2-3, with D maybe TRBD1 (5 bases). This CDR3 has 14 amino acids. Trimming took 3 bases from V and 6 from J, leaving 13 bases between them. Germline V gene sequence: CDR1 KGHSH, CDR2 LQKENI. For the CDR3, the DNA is TGTGCCAGCTCACCCGGGCCTGGGGCCGATACGCAGTATTTT. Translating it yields CASSPGPGADTQYF.

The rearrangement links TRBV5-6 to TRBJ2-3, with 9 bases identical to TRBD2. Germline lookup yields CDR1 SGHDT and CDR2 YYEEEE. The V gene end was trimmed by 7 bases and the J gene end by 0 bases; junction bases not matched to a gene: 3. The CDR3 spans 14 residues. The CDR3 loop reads CASQGLASTDTQYF. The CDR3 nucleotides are TGTGCCAGCCAGGGACTAGCTAGCACAGATACGCAGTATTTT.

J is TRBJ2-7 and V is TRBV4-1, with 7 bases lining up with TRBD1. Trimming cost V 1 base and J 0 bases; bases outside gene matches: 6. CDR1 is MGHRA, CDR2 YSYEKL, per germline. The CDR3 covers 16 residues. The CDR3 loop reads CASSQVGTADSYEQYF. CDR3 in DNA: TGCGCCAGCAGCCAAGTAGGGACAGCTGACTCCTACGAGCAGTACTTC.

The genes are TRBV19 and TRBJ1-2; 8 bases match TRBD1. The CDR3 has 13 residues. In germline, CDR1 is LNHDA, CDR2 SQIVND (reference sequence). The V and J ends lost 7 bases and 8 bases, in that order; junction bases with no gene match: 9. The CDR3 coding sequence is TGTGCCAGTAAAGATGGACAGGGCTACGGCTACACCTTC. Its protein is CASKDGQGYGYTF.

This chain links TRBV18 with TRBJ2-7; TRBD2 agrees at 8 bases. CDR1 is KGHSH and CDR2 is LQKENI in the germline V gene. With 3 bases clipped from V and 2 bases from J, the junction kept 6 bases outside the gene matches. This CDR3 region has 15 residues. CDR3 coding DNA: TGTGCCAGCTCACCGAAAGCGGGAGCAGCCTACGAGCAGTACTTC. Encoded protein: CASSPKAGAAYEQYF.

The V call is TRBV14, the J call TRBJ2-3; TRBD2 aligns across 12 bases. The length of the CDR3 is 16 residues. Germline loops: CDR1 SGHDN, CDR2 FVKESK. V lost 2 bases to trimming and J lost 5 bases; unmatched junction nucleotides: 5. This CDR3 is CASSQRTSGVRDTQYF. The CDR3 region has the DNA TGTGCCAGCAGCCAAAGGACTAGCGGGGTGCGAGATACGCAGTATTTT.

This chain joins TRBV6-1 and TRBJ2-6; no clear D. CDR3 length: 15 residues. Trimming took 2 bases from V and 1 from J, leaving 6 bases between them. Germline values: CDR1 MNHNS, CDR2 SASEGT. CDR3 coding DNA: TGTGCCAGCAGTGAATTACAGTCTGGGGCCAACGTCCTGACTTTC. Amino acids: CASSELQSGANVLTF.

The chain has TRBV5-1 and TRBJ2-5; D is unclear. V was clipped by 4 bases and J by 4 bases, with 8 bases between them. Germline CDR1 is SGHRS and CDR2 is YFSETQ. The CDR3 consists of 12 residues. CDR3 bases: TGCGCCAGCAGCCGCGTTGCAGAGACCCAGTACTTC. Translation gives CASSRVAETQYF.

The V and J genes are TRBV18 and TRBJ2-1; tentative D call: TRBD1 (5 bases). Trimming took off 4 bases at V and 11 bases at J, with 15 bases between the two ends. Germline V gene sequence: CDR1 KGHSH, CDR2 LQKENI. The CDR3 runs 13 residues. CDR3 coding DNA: TGTGCCAGCTCACGGAACGGCCAGGGAAAGCAGTTCTTC. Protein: CASSRNGQGKQFF.